One TCR beta chain is described in this entry. This may arise from a read error, as a much more abundant clone is one base away. Source study methods: Estimation of nucleated cell counts relied on the amplification of reference gene primers. Profiled with immunoSEQ multiplex PCR; TCRdb holds only in-frame clones, not every one. Clone size and V and J calls were adopted from that table, with D and trimming inferred from the DNA. The table lists roughly 250,000 clones, more than 75% of them singletons. The sample originates from a study of blood T cell repertoires in COVID-19. Trimming took 5 bases from V and 2 from J; bases not matched to a gene: 3. Per germline, CDR1 SGHVS and CDR2 FQNEAQ. The CDR3 spans 13 residues.

This chain connects TRBV7-8 to TRBJ2-7, with 7 bases lining up with TRBD1. Sequenced: peripheral blood. This TCR derives from a man in his forties who had recovered from COVID-19. CDR3 nucleotides: TGTGCCAGCAGCGACGGGACAGCCTACGAGCAGTACTTC. This translates into CASSDGTAYEQYF.